Below, 23 T cell receptor beta chains from the same sample are listed, as sequenced in a study of T-cell reconstitution after alpha-beta-depleted transplantation in children. During its preparation, the TCRbeta library received unique molecular identifiers. A single record per CDR3 protein comes from TCRdb applying MiXCR to the PCR reads. The sample has fewer than 150,000 distinct CDR3 sequences, roughly 10% seen once. Sequenced here: PBMCs, mostly from graft donor cells, sampled 180 days after TCRalphabeta/CD19-depleted stem cell transplant. The receptors were gathered from a girl in the first two years of life who had a stem cell transplant for combined immunodeficiency, so the T cells may come from the graft donor.

This clonotype was picked up a small number of times. This chain links TRBV9 with TRBJ2-2; tentatively, D is TRBD2 (6 bases). Per the germline V gene, CDR1 is SGDLS and CDR2 is YYNGEE. CDR3 length: 18 amino acids. Trimming left V 0 bases short and J 0 bases short, with 15 bases between. Here the CDR3 DNA reads TGTGCCAGCAGCGTAGGATTGGGGACTGCTTCGAACACCGGGGAGCTGTTTTTT. This encodes CASSVGLGTASNTGELFF.

CDR3 protein: CASSLAGRVDTGELFF. The CDR3 DNA follows: TGTGCCAGCAGTTTAGCGGGGAGGGTAGACACCGGGGAGCTGTTTTTT. This chain links TRBV12-3 or TRBV12-4 with TRBJ2-2, with TRBD2 matching 7 bases. The junction had 4 bases not matched to a gene; V was cut back by 0 bases and J by 3 bases. CDR3 length: 16 amino acids.

The V call is TRBV15, the J call TRBJ1-1, with D unresolved. Trimming took off 10 bases at V and 4 bases at J, with 16 bases between the two ends. CDR1 LNHNV and CDR2 YYDKDF come from the germline V gene (reference sequence). CDR3 length: 13 amino acids. CDR3 amino acids: CAITASPSTEAFF. CDR3 nucleotides: TGTGCCATCACAGCCTCCCCCTCCACTGAAGCTTTCTTT.

This sequence joins TRBV6-1 and TRBJ2-1; TRBD2 matches at 10 bases. Germline loops: CDR1 MNHNS, CDR2 SASEGT. J lost 1 base, V lost 6 bases, and 6 bases had no gene match. This CDR3 spans 16 amino acids. DNA for the CDR3: TGTGCCAGCAGAACGAGCGGGAGGGGTTCCTACAATGAGCAGTTCTTC. Its translation: CASRTSGRGSYNEQFF.

The table lists this clonotype with a few counts. The rearrangement links TRBV12-5 to TRBJ1-3; no definite D call. The V gene's germline CDR1 is LGHNT and CDR2 FRNRAP. CDR3 length: 16 amino acids. The V gene lost 3 bases and the J gene lost 2 bases, with 14 bases spanning the gap. CDR3 nucleotide sequence: TGTGCTAGTGGTTTAGGACCTTCCCGGGCTGGAAACACCATATATTTT. Translating gives CASGLGPSRAGNTIYF.

In its sample, this clonotype was seen a few times. The chain couples TRBV25-1 to TRBJ1-2, with D tentatively TRBD1 (5 bases). Trimming took 2 bases from V and 8 from J, leaving 12 bases between them. The CDR3 runs to 13 residues. Germline CDR1 is MGHDK and CDR2 is SYGVNS. In DNA, the CDR3 is TGTGCCAGCAGTGAACGGCTGGGGGGAGGCTACACCTTC. Translated, it gives CASSERLGGGYTF.

This clonotype was seen a handful of times. This sequence joins TRBV12-3 or TRBV12-4 and TRBJ2-1, with D hard to call. V lost 1 base and J lost 6, with 7 bases in between. This CDR3 contains 13 residues. The DNA for the CDR3 is TGTGCCAGCAGTTTAGGAGATCTCAATGAGCAGTTCTTC. It yields the protein CASSLGDLNEQFF.

The chain links TRBV28 to TRBJ2-1; D not certain. CDR3 size: 12 residues. Germline CDR1 and CDR2: MDHEN and SYDVKM. The V gene lost 5 bases and the J gene lost 6 bases, with 8 bases spanning the gap. As DNA, the CDR3 is TGTGCCAGCAGTCCTCCGGGCAATGAGCAGTTCTTC. It yields the protein CASSPPGNEQFF. The full variable domain, rest sourced from reference TRBV28 and TRBJ2-1, is DVKVTQSSRYLVKRTGEKVFLECVQDMDHENMFWYRQDPGLGLRLIYFSYDVKMKEKGDIPEGYSVSREKKERFSLILESASTNQTSMYLCASSPPGNEQFFGPGTRLTVL.

This clonotype was picked up many times. V gene TRBV29-1 combines with J gene TRBJ2-6, with D perhaps matching TRBD1 (5 bases). The CDR3 sequence is 15 residues long. The V gene lost 4 bases and the J gene lost 0 bases, with 10 bases spanning the gap. CDR1 SQVTM and CDR2 ANQGSEA come from the germline V gene. DNA for the CDR3: TGCAGCGTTGGGGCCAGGGTCTCTGGGGCCAACGTCCTGACTTTC. Amino acids: CSVGARVSGANVLTF. The full variable domain, completed using reference TRBV29-1 and TRBJ2-6, is SAVISQKPSRDICQRGTSLTIQCQVDSQVTMMFWYRQQPGQSLTLIATANQGSEATYESGFVIDKFPISRPNLTFSTLTVSNMSPEDSSIYLCSVGARVSGANVLTFGAGSRLTVL.

V usage is TRBV18 and J usage is TRBJ2-5; 15 nucleotides align to TRBD2. CDR1 is KGHSH and CDR2 is LQKENI in the germline V gene. The CDR3 extends over 17 amino acids. Losses at the gene ends were 3 bases for V and 4 bases for J; bases not matched to a gene: 6. CDR3 coding DNA: TGTGCCAGCTCACCTGGACTAGCGGGAGGGCCGAGAGAGACCCAGTACTTC. This codes for CASSPGLAGGPRETQYF.

This clonotype has a count of ten or more. The rearrangement joins TRBV6-1 to TRBJ2-1, with 10 bases fitting TRBD1. The ends lost 6 bases at V and 8 bases at J; junction bases unmatched: 10. Germline CDR1 and CDR2: MNHNS and SASEGT. The CDR3 covers 15 residues. CDR3 amino acids: CASRAHGQGGHEQFF. As DNA, the CDR3 is TGTGCCAGCAGAGCCCACGGACAGGGGGGTCATGAGCAGTTCTTC.

This clonotype has more than one count but fewer than ten. V usage is TRBV9 and J usage is TRBJ2-3; the D is unclear. CDR1 and CDR2 from the germline V gene are SGDLS and YYNGEE. The V end lost 2 bases, the J end lost 0 bases, and 7 bases lay between the germline ends. This CDR3 has 14 amino acids. As DNA, the CDR3 is TGTGCCAGCAGCGTCGGACCCAGCACAGATACGCAGTATTTT. This codes for CASSVGPSTDTQYF. The full variable domain, rest sourced from reference TRBV9 and TRBJ2-3, is DSGVTQTPKHLITATGQRVTLRCSPRSGDLSVYWYQQSLDQGLQFLIQYYNGEERAKGNILERFSAQQFPDLHSELNLSSLELGDSALYFCASSVGPSTDTQYFGPGTRLTVL.

The chain combines TRBV6-1 with TRBJ1-2; no firm D call. Germline CDR1 MNHNS, CDR2 SASEGT. The V and J ends lost 8 bases and 3 bases respectively, with 19 bases between them. This CDR3 is 15 amino acids long. CDR3 coding DNA: TGTGCCAGCGCGTCCTTTCTGGAGTCTCACTATGGCTACACCTTC. This sequence encodes CASASFLESHYGYTF.

The CDR3: CASSPPLTWNTEAFF. As DNA, the CDR3 is TGTGCCAGCAGCCCACCCCTTACCTGGAACACTGAAGCTTTCTTT. V usage is TRBV7-9 and J usage is TRBJ1-1; D gene unclear. Germline CDR1 reads SEHNR; CDR2 reads FQNEAQ (reference sequence). This CDR3 is built from 15 residues. V was clipped by 5 bases and J by 1 base, with 14 bases between them.

This clonotype was counted between two and nine times. The chain employs TRBV4-3 and TRBJ2-4; D not resolved. This CDR3 is 13 amino acids long. V was shortened by 2 bases and J by 7 bases, with 9 bases between the two germline ends. Germline assignment: CDR1 LGHNA and CDR2 YSLEER. CDR3 amino acids: CASSQRFRNIQYF. The CDR3 DNA follows: TGCGCCAGCAGCCAACGGTTTAGGAACATTCAGTACTTC.

This clonotype was seen a handful of times. V is TRBV12-3 or TRBV12-4 and J is TRBJ2-5; TRBD2 aligns across 10 bases. V trimming: 6 bases; J trimming: 4 bases; junction bases outside the gene matches: 8. CDR3 size: 15 residues. The DNA for the CDR3 is TGTGCCAGCAGCCCGACGGTAGCGGGGGGAGAGACCCAGTACTTC. Amino acids: CASSPTVAGGETQYF.

This clonotype was counted only a few times. The genes are TRBV5-1 and TRBJ2-2, with D possibly TRBD2 on 6 matching bases. Germline CDR1 is SGHRS and CDR2 is YFSETQ. CDR3 length: 17 amino acids. V was cut by 1 base and J by 0 bases, with 13 bases left in between. The CDR3 DNA reads as TGCGCCAGCAGCTTGTATAGCGGATCTGCGAACACCGGGGAGCTGTTTTTT. This gives the protein CASSLYSGSANTGELFF.

Only a few counts were recorded for this clonotype. CDR3 sequence: CASRTSGGSWNEQFF. The CDR3 DNA reads as TGCGCCAGCAGAACTAGCGGGGGGTCTTGGAATGAGCAGTTCTTC. The chain recombines TRBV5-1 with TRBJ2-1, with 12 bases lining up with TRBD2. V trimming: 5 bases; J trimming: 7 bases; junction bases outside the gene matches: 7. CDR3 length equals 15 residues. Germline V gene data show CDR1 as SGHRS and CDR2 as YFSETQ.

Many counts were recorded for this clonotype. This chain connects TRBV29-1 to TRBJ2-7; D is uncertain. The CDR3 has 11 residues. Deletions cut 0 bases from V and 2 bases from J, with 2 bases between. The germline V gene encodes CDR1 SQVTM and CDR2 ANQGSEA. The CDR3 spells CSVEDAYEQYF. The DNA of the CDR3 is TGCAGCGTTGAAGACGCCTACGAGCAGTACTTC.

This clonotype has more than one count but fewer than ten. This chain joins TRBV5-6 and TRBJ1-1, with 10 bases aligning to TRBD1. CDR1 is SGHDT and CDR2 is YYEEEE in the germline V gene. This CDR3 is built from 15 residues. The ends lost 4 bases at V and 1 base at J; junction bases unmatched: 4. The CDR3 DNA sequence: TGTGCCAGCAGCCGACAGGGGGCCTGGAACACTGAAGCTTTCTTT. Its protein product is CASSRQGAWNTEAFF. The full variable domain, with the rest looked up from reference TRBV5-6 and TRBJ1-1, is DAGVTQSPTHLIKTRGQQVTLRCSPKSGHDTVSWYQQALGQGPQFIFQYYEEEERQRGNFPDRFSGHQFPNYSSELNVNALLLGDSALYLCASSRQGAWNTEAFFGQGTRLTVV.

The chain joins TRBV20-1 to TRBJ2-4; 9 bases fit TRBD1. The CDR3 totals 16 residues. V was pared by 5 bases and J by 6 bases, with 14 bases of the junction left unmatched. Germline V gene sequence: CDR1 DFQATT, CDR2 SNEGSKA (reference sequence). The CDR3 protein is CSAAIPGQGLGNIQYF. DNA for the CDR3: TGCAGTGCTGCTATCCCGGGACAGGGCTTGGGAAACATTCAGTACTTC.

This sequence joins TRBV5-4 and TRBJ2-7; TRBD1 might be the D (6 bases). Germline values: CDR1 SGHNT, CDR2 YYREEE (reference sequence). The CDR3 loop spans 13 amino acids. Trimming took off 3 bases at V and 6 bases at J, with 13 bases between the two ends. As DNA, the CDR3 is TGTGCCAGCAGCTGGGGGCTCCGCTGCGAGCAGTACTTC. This codes for CASSWGLRCEQYF.

The table lists this clonotype with many counts. This chain connects TRBV11-1 to TRBJ2-3; D is ambiguous. In germline, CDR1 is SGHAT, CDR2 FQDESV (reference sequence). The CDR3 extends over 14 amino acids. The V and J ends lost 1 base and 2 bases respectively, with 7 bases between them. The CDR3 loop is CASSLGVPTDTQYF. Here the CDR3 DNA reads TGTGCCAGCAGCTTAGGAGTTCCCACAGATACGCAGTATTTT.